The subject of this entry is one T cell receptor beta chain. This record belongs to a study of blood T cell repertoires in COVID-19. Study-wide context: COVID-19 samples collected from the United States, Italy and Spain covered acute and convalescent phases. Nucleic acid was either cDNA or gDNA, and it came from T cells, B-cell-depleted T cells, or PBMCs.

Individuals aged roughly 18 to 90 years were recruited from 24 US areas. Trimming at V came to 2 bases and at J to 7 bases, leaving 6 bases not matched to a gene. The CDR3 contains 15 residues. Germline CDR1 MNHEY, CDR2 SMNVEV (reference sequence). Per the original data handling: Amplified reference gene primers provided the basis for estimating nucleated cell counts. Repertoires were generated with immunoSEQ multiplex PCR, while TCRdb's copy carries only in-frame clones and drops some. That table supplies the V and J calls and clone size; D and trimming were determined from the DNA. The repertoire consists of 300,000 to 400,000 clones, with approximately 83% occurring once and the leading ten covering around 4.5%.

The sequence came from a woman in her thirties or forties with acute COVID-19. Sequenced material: PBMCs or T cells enriched from blood (not recorded which). V gene TRBV27 combines with J gene TRBJ2-1; 9 bases are a match to TRBD2. CDR3 region: CASSLQAGGWNEQFF. CDR3 nucleotides: TGTGCCAGCAGTTTACAGGCGGGAGGGTGGAATGAGCAGTTCTTC.